This note documents a single T cell receptor (beta chain) sequence. The data are from a study of blood T cell repertoires in COVID-19. At the level of the study: Researchers got acute and convalescent COVID-19 samples from the United States, Italy and Spain.

In the study's own analysis: It was from reference gene primer amplification that nucleated cell counts were estimated. The assay was immunoSEQ multiplex PCR, and TCRdb's table has in-frame clones only and misses some. The V and J calls and the clone size are those of that table, but D and trimming were determined from the DNA. The sample records fewer than 500,000 clones, about nine tenths being singletons. The ends lost 3 bases at V and 2 bases at J; junction bases unmatched: 4. Looked up from germline, CDR1 is SNHLY and CDR2 is FYNNEI. This CDR3 is built from 14 residues. Participants' reported clinical history set cohort assignment. Two negative PCRs, clearance, or symptom resolution characterized the recovered Cohort 3 donors.

This chain links TRBV2 with TRBJ2-7, with 7 bases lining up with TRBD1. Sequenced input: PBMCs or T cells enriched from blood (not recorded which). The clonotype originates from a woman aged 18-30 years who had recovered from COVID-19. Written as DNA, the CDR3 is TGTGCCAGCAGTGACGGGGACAGAGCCTACGAGCAGTACTTC. This gives the protein CASSDGDRAYEQYF.